This T cell receptor beta chain was profiled in a study of cytomegalovirus exposure and HLA in healthy donors. This CDR3 contains 13 residues. Trimming shortened V by 6 bases and J by 1 base, and 9 bases separated the two germline ends. Germline CDR1 reads MNHNS; CDR2 reads SASEGT. Comment on this clone: The antigen is undetermined.

Data came from immunoSEQ multiplex PCR; TCRdb stores just in-frame clones and leaves some out. This table has 150,000 or so clones, roughly 84% appearing once. Overall study results and limits: In vitro testing confirmed three CMV-associated chains as specific for CMV antigens.

The chain links TRBV6-1 to TRBJ1-1; D possibly corresponds to TRBD1 (5 bases). The sequence was obtained from a man younger than 45 in good health and CMV-seropositive. Sequenced input: PBMCs. CDR3 residues: CASSGHRNTEAFF. Written as DNA, the CDR3 is TGTGCCAGCAGCGGACACCGGAACACTGAAGCTTTCTTT.